A selection of T cell receptor beta chains follows, all from one sample in a study of blood T cell repertoires in COVID-19. Here immunoSEQ multiplex PCR was the method, and the copy in TCRdb shows in-frame clones only, minus some. This sample has 100,000 to 130,000 clones, with about 90% found just once. The sequenced material came from peripheral blood. The receptors shown here come from a middle-aged man with active or convalescent COVID-19. Each CDR3 is given with its conserved first and last residue. The order of the fields is CDR3 length, D gene, V gene, J gene, clone size, CDR3 DNA, CDR3 protein. The D gene is left open where the match is weak. Some rows mark clone size as missing; the rest say once, few, many or name a class of expanded clone.

CDR3 length: 12
D gene: -
V gene: TRBV12-3/TRBV12-4
J gene: TRBJ1-1
clone size: -
CDR3 DNA: TGTGCCAGCAGTTTGCCGCCTAATGAAGCTTTCTTT
CDR3 protein: CASSLPPNEAFF

CDR3 length: 13
D gene: -
V gene: TRBV7-2
J gene: TRBJ2-7
clone size: -
CDR3 DNA: TGTGCCAGCAGCTTAGGTCAGGGCGACGAGCAGTACTTC
CDR3 protein: CASSLGQGDEQYF

CDR3 length: 12
D gene: -
V gene: TRBV28
J gene: TRBJ1-4
clone size: -
CDR3 DNA: TGTGCCAGCGGCGGATTAGTCCGAAAACTGTTTTTT
CDR3 protein: CASGGLVRKLFF

CDR3 length: 13
D gene: -
V gene: TRBV28
J gene: TRBJ2-5
clone size: -
CDR3 DNA: TGTGCCTCAGCCGGGTTTTTACAAGAGACCCAGTACTTC
CDR3 protein: CASAGFLQETQYF

CDR3 length: 16
D gene: -
V gene: TRBV9
J gene: TRBJ2-3
clone size: -
CDR3 DNA: TGTGCCAGCAGAAGTTATGTGGGCTCGAGCACAGATACGCAGTATTTT
CDR3 protein: CASRSYVGSSTDTQYF

CDR3 length: 13
D gene: -
V gene: TRBV20-1
J gene: TRBJ2-5
clone size: -
CDR3 DNA: TGCAGTGCTAGTTGGCGGATCCAAGAGACCCAGTACTTC
CDR3 protein: CSASWRIQETQYF

CDR3 length: 18
D gene: -
V gene: TRBV30
J gene: TRBJ1-4
clone size: -
CDR3 DNA: TGTGCCTGGAGTGCGACCCGGGACATATTGAGGACTAATGAAAAACTGTTTTTT
CDR3 protein: CAWSATRDILRTNEKLFF

CDR3 length: 14
D gene: -
V gene: TRBV15
J gene: TRBJ1-2
clone size: -
CDR3 DNA: TGTGCCACCAGCAGAGATAGTACGGGATATGGCTACACCTTC
CDR3 protein: CATSRDSTGYGYTF

CDR3 length: 15
D gene: -
V gene: TRBV25-1
J gene: TRBJ2-7
clone size: -
CDR3 DNA: TGTGCCAGCAGTGACAACCCCCCATATCGGGGCGAGCAGTACTTC
CDR3 protein: CASSDNPPYRGEQYF

CDR3 length: 13
D gene: TRBD1
V gene: TRBV5-1
J gene: TRBJ2-2
clone size: -
CDR3 DNA: TGCGCCAGCAGCCTGACAGGGGCCGGGGAGCTGTTTTTT
CDR3 protein: CASSLTGAGELFF

CDR3 length: 15
D gene: -
V gene: TRBV28
J gene: TRBJ2-7
clone size: -
CDR3 DNA: TGTGCCAGCAGTTTATTAACAGGGTCGACCTACGAGCAGTACTTC
CDR3 protein: CASSLLTGSTYEQYF

CDR3 length: 16
D gene: -
V gene: TRBV11-2
J gene: TRBJ2-7
clone size: -
CDR3 DNA: TGTGCCAGCAGCTTAGGGGGCCCGAGGATCGCCTACGAGCAGTACTTC
CDR3 protein: CASSLGGPRIAYEQYF

CDR3 length: 15
D gene: -
V gene: TRBV5-1
J gene: TRBJ1-1
clone size: -
CDR3 DNA: TGCGCCAGCAGCTTGAGAACAGGCTTTGAGGCTGAAGCTTTCTTT
CDR3 protein: CASSLRTGFEAEAFF

CDR3 length: 12
D gene: -
V gene: TRBV12-3/TRBV12-4
J gene: TRBJ2-7
clone size: -
CDR3 DNA: TGTGCCAGCAGTTTAGCCGGTTACGAGCAGTACTTC
CDR3 protein: CASSLAGYEQYF

CDR3 length: 12
D gene: -
V gene: TRBV6-5
J gene: TRBJ2-7
clone size: -
CDR3 DNA: TGTGCCACCAATTCCCCGGGACTCCCGCAGTACTTC
CDR3 protein: CATNSPGLPQYF

CDR3 length: 14
D gene: TRBD2
V gene: TRBV28
J gene: TRBJ2-1
clone size: once
CDR3 DNA: TGTGCCAGCAGGCTCAGCGGGAGCTTCCATGAGCAGTTCTTC
CDR3 protein: CASRLSGSFHEQFF

CDR3 length: 14
D gene: -
V gene: TRBV25-1
J gene: TRBJ2-2
clone size: -
CDR3 DNA: TGTGCCAGCAGTGATGTTGAGTTCACCGGGGAGCTGTTTTTT
CDR3 protein: CASSDVEFTGELFF

CDR3 length: 15
D gene: TRBD1
V gene: TRBV3-1/TRBV3-2
J gene: TRBJ2-1
clone size: -
CDR3 DNA: TGTGCCAGCAGCCAGAGCGGGACAGGGGTCAATGAGCAGTTCTTC
CDR3 protein: CASSQSGTGVNEQFF

CDR3 length: 14
D gene: TRBD2
V gene: TRBV27
J gene: TRBJ2-1
clone size: -
CDR3 DNA: TGTGCCAGCACCTACTCGGGACTACACAATGAGCAGTTCTTC
CDR3 protein: CASTYSGLHNEQFF

CDR3 length: 14
D gene: -
V gene: TRBV28
J gene: TRBJ1-2
clone size: -
CDR3 DNA: TGTGCCATTCGCCCGCGGGACGGTGGCTATGGCTACACCTTC
CDR3 protein: CAIRPRDGGYGYTF

CDR3 length: 12
D gene: -
V gene: TRBV4-1
J gene: TRBJ2-7
clone size: once
CDR3 DNA: TGCGCCAGCAGCCACTACTTCGCCGAGCAGTACTTC
CDR3 protein: CASSHYFAEQYF

CDR3 length: 14
D gene: TRBD2
V gene: TRBV5-6
J gene: TRBJ2-7
clone size: -
CDR3 DNA: TGTGCCAGCAGCTTGGCCCTACTAGCGAGCGAGCAGTACTTC
CDR3 protein: CASSLALLASEQYF

CDR3 length: 14
D gene: -
V gene: TRBV14
J gene: TRBJ1-2
clone size: -
CDR3 DNA: TGTGCCAGCAGCCAGGGGCCATCTGGATTTGGCTACACCTTC
CDR3 protein: CASSQGPSGFGYTF

CDR3 length: 13
D gene: TRBD2
V gene: TRBV9
J gene: TRBJ2-2
clone size: -
CDR3 DNA: TGTGCCAGCAGGACTCCTAGCGGCGGGGAGCTGTTTTTT
CDR3 protein: CASRTPSGGELFF

CDR3 length: 15
D gene: TRBD2
V gene: TRBV28
J gene: TRBJ2-1
clone size: -
CDR3 DNA: TGTGCCAGCAGTTTCCAGCGGGAGGTGGGCAATGAGCAGTTCTTC
CDR3 protein: CASSFQREVGNEQFF

CDR3 length: 14
D gene: TRBD2
V gene: TRBV6-5
J gene: TRBJ2-5
clone size: -
CDR3 DNA: TGTGCCAGCATGCCGGGACTAGTGGGAGAGACCCAGTACTTC
CDR3 protein: CASMPGLVGETQYF

CDR3 length: 13
D gene: -
V gene: TRBV29-1
J gene: TRBJ1-4
clone size: -
CDR3 DNA: TGCAGCGTCGGACAGACATTCAATGAAAAACTGTTTTTT
CDR3 protein: CSVGQTFNEKLFF

CDR3 length: 16
D gene: -
V gene: TRBV19
J gene: TRBJ2-3
clone size: -
CDR3 DNA: TGTGCCAGTAGTATAGGGACAGGACTAATCACAGATACGCAGTATTTT
CDR3 protein: CASSIGTGLITDTQYF

CDR3 length: 13
D gene: -
V gene: TRBV19
J gene: TRBJ1-4
clone size: -
CDR3 DNA: TGTGCCAGTAGTATAGTTGGACATGAGTATCTGTTTTTT
CDR3 protein: CASSIVGHEYLFF

CDR3 length: 15
D gene: TRBD2
V gene: TRBV6-5
J gene: TRBJ2-2
clone size: -
CDR3 DNA: TGTGCCAGTGGGGCGCTAGCGGGCAACACCGGGGAGCTGTTTTTT
CDR3 protein: CASGALAGNTGELFF

CDR3 length: 14
D gene: TRBD2
V gene: TRBV5-3
J gene: TRBJ2-7
clone size: -
CDR3 DNA: TGTGCCACTCCCCGGGCTAGCGGGAGGTACGAGCAGTACTTC
CDR3 protein: CATPRASGRYEQYF

CDR3 length: 13
D gene: -
V gene: TRBV19
J gene: TRBJ2-7
clone size: once
CDR3 DNA: TGTGCCAGTAGCCCCTCGAGGGTTGTCGAGCAGTACTTC
CDR3 protein: CASSPSRVVEQYF

CDR3 length: 15
D gene: TRBD1
V gene: TRBV28
J gene: TRBJ1-1
clone size: -
CDR3 DNA: TGTGCCAGCAGTTTCTCGGGACAGGGGAACGATGAAGCTTTCTTT
CDR3 protein: CASSFSGQGNDEAFF

CDR3 length: 18
D gene: TRBD1
V gene: TRBV28
J gene: TRBJ1-3
clone size: -
CDR3 DNA: TGTGCCAGCAGTTTCAAATTCGGGACAGGGCCCTTGGGAAACACCATATATTTT
CDR3 protein: CASSFKFGTGPLGNTIYF

CDR3 length: 15
D gene: TRBD1
V gene: TRBV28
J gene: TRBJ2-7
clone size: -
CDR3 DNA: TGTGCCAGCAGTTTAAGACAGGGTGGGCTAAACGAGCAGTACTTC
CDR3 protein: CASSLRQGGLNEQYF

CDR3 length: 13
D gene: -
V gene: TRBV28
J gene: TRBJ2-7
clone size: -
CDR3 DNA: TGTGCCAGCAGTTGGGGACACCGGAACGAGCAGTACTTC
CDR3 protein: CASSWGHRNEQYF

CDR3 length: 16
D gene: -
V gene: TRBV28
J gene: TRBJ1-2
clone size: -
CDR3 DNA: TGTGCCAGCAGTTTATCGGGGGGCCCCCTGGACTATGGCTACACCTTC
CDR3 protein: CASSLSGGPLDYGYTF